What follows are 20 T cell receptor beta chains derived from one specimen sequenced in a study of shared clonotypes between healthy human individuals. The assay was immunoSEQ multiplex PCR, and TCRdb's table has in-frame clones only and misses some. The table records around 1.1 million clones, 78% of them present only once. The specimen was memory CD4+ T cells from PBMCs. This sample's subset: CD45RA-negative fraction. These receptor sequences come from a man aged 18-30 years in good health. Some clones in this sample may be carry-over from other donors' samples.

The rearrangement links TRBV7-2 to TRBJ1-5; D not certain. In germline, CDR1 is SGHTA, CDR2 FQGNSA. CDR3 length: 16 amino acids. V was shortened by 5 bases and J by 0 bases, with 14 bases between the two germline ends. This CDR3 is CASSPNGGYSNQPQHF. DNA of the CDR3: TGTGCCAGCAGCCCTAATGGAGGGTATAGCAATCAGCCCCAGCATTTT.

Concerning this clone itself: This sample also contains other DNA sequences that code for the same CDR3. V gene TRBV11-2 combines with J gene TRBJ2-3, with 7 bases fitting TRBD2. Germline trimming cut 1 base from V and 5 bases from J; bases unmatched to any gene: 0. The CDR3 is 13 amino acids. Germline loops: CDR1 SGHAT, CDR2 FQNNGV. In DNA, the CDR3 is TGTGCCAGCAGCTTAGCGGGAGGAGATACGCAGTATTTT. It encodes CASSLAGGDTQYF.

The CDR3 coding sequence is TGTGCCAGCAGTCCGGGACAGGGAACTGAAAAACTGTTTTTT. Amino acids: CASSPGQGTEKLFF. This chain connects TRBV28 to TRBJ1-4; TRBD1 aligns across 9 bases. The CDR3 is 14 residues long. Trimming removed 5 bases from V and 7 bases from J; junction bases left unmatched: 5. Germline assignment: CDR1 MDHEN and CDR2 SYDVKM.

A note on this clone: The sample has other DNA sequences that encode this CDR3 too. J is TRBJ2-5 and V is TRBV20-1; no clear D gene. Germline assignment: CDR1 DFQATT and CDR2 SNEGSKA (reference sequence). Trimming removed 5 bases at V and 5 bases at J, with 9 bases between. The length of the CDR3 is 11 residues. CDR3 nucleotide sequence: TGCAGTGCTCGGTCGTCGGAGACCCAGTACTTC. It codes for CSARSSETQYF.

The CDR3 is CAISDPGRGSNTGELFF. DNA for the CDR3: TGTGCCATCAGTGACCCCGGCCGGGGGTCTAACACCGGGGAGCTGTTTTTT. The rearrangement uses TRBV10-3 and TRBJ2-2, with D perhaps TRBD2 (6 bases). V was clipped by 3 bases and J by 2 bases, with 16 bases between them. Germline V lookup: CDR1 ENHRY, CDR2 SYGVKD. This CDR3 comprises 17 residues.

V usage is TRBV11-2 and J usage is TRBJ2-5; 12 bases are a match to TRBD2. Unmatched junction bases numbered 15, after V lost 5 bases and J lost 5 bases. This CDR3 contains 18 residues. The germline CDR1 and CDR2 sequences are SGHAT and FQNNGV. The DNA of the CDR3 is TGTGCCAGCAGCCGCGGTGGGGCTAGCGGGAGGGCATGGGAGACCCAGTACTTC. Its protein is CASSRGGASGRAWETQYF.

The chain uses TRBV15 and TRBJ2-5; 8 bases match TRBD2. Germline V gene sequence: CDR1 LNHNV, CDR2 YYDKDF (reference sequence). V lost 5 bases to trimming and J lost 4 bases; unmatched junction nucleotides: 9. This CDR3 region has 15 residues. CDR3 sequence: CATSLLAGGSETQYF. The CDR3 region has the DNA TGTGCCACCAGCCTTCTTGCGGGAGGATCAGAGACCCAGTACTTC.

The chain recombines TRBV6-5 with TRBJ1-1, with TRBD1 as a possible D gene (5 bases). V lost 2 bases and J 2 bases, leaving 12 bases between the germline ends. From germline, CDR1 is MNHEY and CDR2 SVGAGI. The CDR3 is 15 residues long. CDR3 sequence reads: CASSYLDSSNTEAFF. The CDR3 DNA follows: TGTGCCAGCAGTTACCTCGACAGCTCAAACACTGAAGCTTTCTTT.

As to this clone: Additional DNA sequences in this sample encode the identical CDR3. This chain links TRBV7-9 with TRBJ1-2; unclear D gene. The germline gives CDR1 SEHNR, CDR2 FQNEAQ (reference sequence). Trimming removed 1 base at V and 2 bases at J, with 11 bases between. The length of the CDR3 is 15 residues. CDR3 amino acids: CASSLGQAPNYGYTF. The CDR3 nucleotides read TGTGCCAGCAGCTTAGGGCAGGCGCCAAACTATGGCTACACCTTC.

This clone was observed a few times. The V and J genes are TRBV13 and TRBJ2-5, with 8 bases matching TRBD1. The CDR3 is made up of 14 amino acids. The V gene end was trimmed by 5 bases and the J gene end by 1 base; junction bases not matched to a gene: 3. CDR1 and CDR2 (germline): PRHDT, FYEKMQ (reference sequence). The CDR3 reads CASSPTGGQETQYF. As DNA, the CDR3 is TGTGCCAGCAGCCCCACAGGGGGCCAAGAGACCCAGTACTTC.

On this clone: A much larger clone differs from this one at a single base, so this may be a read error. V usage is TRBV28 and J usage is TRBJ1-5; D not resolved. The CDR3 sequence is 11 residues long. Germline V gene data show CDR1 as MDHEN and CDR2 as SYDVKM. Trimming cost V 4 bases and J 6 bases, with 4 bases left between them. The CDR3 loop reads CASSSGQPQHF. The CDR3 region has the DNA TGTGCCAGCAGTTCCGGTCAGCCCCAGCATTTT.

The table lists this clone with many counts. This chain joins TRBV28 and TRBJ1-5, with D uncertain. From germline, CDR1 is MDHEN and CDR2 SYDVKM. The V end was cut by 8 bases, the J end by 2 bases, with 19 bases between. This CDR3 is built from 16 residues. The CDR3: CASRPGRPRGNQPQHF. The DNA of the CDR3 is TGTGCCAGCCGCCCGGGCAGGCCGAGGGGCAATCAGCCCCAGCATTTT.

V is TRBV7-2 and J is TRBJ2-7; 15 bases are shared with TRBD2. CDR1 SGHTA and CDR2 FQGNSA come from the germline V gene. The trim removed 5 bases at V and 6 bases at J, leaving 2 bases unmatched. The CDR3 has 14 residues. The CDR3 bases are TGTGCCAGCAGCCGGACTAGCGGGAGGGCCGAGCAGTACTTC. It specifies CASSRTSGRAEQYF.

This clone was recorded once. J is TRBJ2-3 and V is TRBV6-6; D unresolved. CDR3 length: 15 amino acids. V gave up 1 base and J gave up 0 bases, with 8 bases separating them. Germline V lookup: CDR1 MNHNY, CDR2 SVGAGI (reference sequence). CDR3 in amino acids: CASSYLGFSTDTQYF. The CDR3 DNA is TGTGCCAGCAGTTACTTGGGGTTTAGCACAGATACGCAGTATTTT.

This chain connects TRBV7-9 to TRBJ2-2, with D possibly matching TRBD1 (7 bases). Germline values: CDR1 SEHNR, CDR2 FQNEAQ (reference sequence). Trimming left V 6 bases short and J 0 bases short, with 17 bases between. The CDR3 has 17 residues. The CDR3 DNA reads as TGTGCCAGCAGAAAAGCGTCCAGGGGGGCGAACACCGGGGAGCTGTTTTTT. It specifies CASRKASRGANTGELFF. Drawing the rest from reference TRBV7-9 and TRBJ2-2, the complete variable domain is DTGVSQNPRHKITKRGQNVTFRCDPISEHNRLYWYRQTLGQGPEFLTYFQNEAQLEKSRLLSDRFSAERPKGSFSTLEIQRTEQGDSAMYLCASRKASRGANTGELFFGEGSRLTVL.

This chain connects TRBV18 to TRBJ2-7, with 11 bases fitting TRBD1. This CDR3 is 15 amino acids long. The V segment lost 3 bases and the J segment 4 bases; nucleotides outside the gene matches: 5. CDR1 and CDR2 from the germline V gene are KGHSH and LQKENI. CDR3 coding DNA: TGTGCCAGCTCACCCCCGGGACAGGGGGTGTACGAGCAGTACTTC. Translating it yields CASSPPGQGVYEQYF.

This chain links TRBV5-1 with TRBJ1-4, with D tentatively TRBD1 (5 bases). V lost 0 bases, J lost 7 bases, and 10 bases lay in between. Germline values: CDR1 SGHRS, CDR2 YFSETQ. The CDR3 length is 14 residues. CDR3 DNA: TGCGCCAGCAGCTTGGGCGGGGGACGTGAAAAACTGTTTTTT. Amino acids: CASSLGGGREKLFF.

The rearrangement joins TRBV2 to TRBJ2-7, with D possibly being TRBD1 or TRBD2 (5 bases each). This CDR3 spans 14 amino acids. V was trimmed by 7 bases and J by 4 bases, leaving 17 bases between them. Germline CDR1 reads SNHLY; CDR2 reads FYNNEI. The chain's CDR3 is CASTGGRGLYEQYF. In DNA, the CDR3 is TGTGCCAGCACCGGAGGACGGGGCTTGTACGAGCAGTACTTC.

This CDR3 reads CASTQGGIPNTGELFF. In DNA, the CDR3 is TGTGCCAGCACCCAAGGGGGCATACCGAACACCGGGGAGCTGTTTTTT. V and J are TRBV25-1 and TRBJ2-2; 7 nucleotides agree with TRBD1. J gave up 0 bases and V 7 bases, and 8 bases lay outside the gene matches. This CDR3 is 16 amino acids long. Germline V gene sequence: CDR1 MGHDK, CDR2 SYGVNS.

This clone was seen at least ten times. The chain has TRBV7-2 and TRBJ1-2; possible D gene TRBD1, 5 bases. This CDR3 is 13 amino acids long. V was shortened by 5 bases and J by 8 bases, with 15 bases between the two germline ends. CDR1 SGHTA and CDR2 FQGNSA come from the germline V gene. CDR3 protein: CASSPWGLKGYTF. The CDR3, as DNA: TGTGCCAGCAGCCCATGGGGCCTGAAGGGCTACACCTTC.